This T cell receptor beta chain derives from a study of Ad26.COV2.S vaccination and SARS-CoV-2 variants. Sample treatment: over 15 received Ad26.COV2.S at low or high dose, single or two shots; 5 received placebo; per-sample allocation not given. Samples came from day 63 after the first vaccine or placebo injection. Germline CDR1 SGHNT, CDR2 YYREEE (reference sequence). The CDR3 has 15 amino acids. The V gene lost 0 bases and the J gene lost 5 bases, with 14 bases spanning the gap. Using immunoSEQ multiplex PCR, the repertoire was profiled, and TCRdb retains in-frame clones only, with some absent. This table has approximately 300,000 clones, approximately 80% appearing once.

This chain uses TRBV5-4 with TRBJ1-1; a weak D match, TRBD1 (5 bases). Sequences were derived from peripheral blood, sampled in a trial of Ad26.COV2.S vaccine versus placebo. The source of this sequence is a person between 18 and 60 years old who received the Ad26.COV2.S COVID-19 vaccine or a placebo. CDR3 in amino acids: CASSLVGVGATEAFF. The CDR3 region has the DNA TGTGCCAGCAGCTTGGTCGGGGTAGGGGCTACTGAAGCTTTCTTT.